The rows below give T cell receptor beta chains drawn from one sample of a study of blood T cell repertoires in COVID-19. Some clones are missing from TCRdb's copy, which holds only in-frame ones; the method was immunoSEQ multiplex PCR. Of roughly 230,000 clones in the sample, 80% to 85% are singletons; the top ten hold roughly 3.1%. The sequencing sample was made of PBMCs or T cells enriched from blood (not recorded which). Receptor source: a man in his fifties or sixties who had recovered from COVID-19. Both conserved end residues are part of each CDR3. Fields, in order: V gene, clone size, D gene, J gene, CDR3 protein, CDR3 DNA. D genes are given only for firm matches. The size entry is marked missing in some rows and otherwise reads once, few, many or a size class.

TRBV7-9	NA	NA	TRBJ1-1	CASSLRGLNTEAFF	TGTGCCAGCAGCTTAAGGGGACTCAACACTGAAGCTTTCTTT
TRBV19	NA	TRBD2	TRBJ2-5	CASSIRTSGGVSQETQYF	TGTGCCAGTAGCATTCGGACTAGCGGGGGGGTGAGCCAAGAGACCCAGTACTTC
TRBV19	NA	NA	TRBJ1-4	CATKGGTLKEKLFF	TGTGCCACCAAGGGGGGGACGCTTAAGGAAAAACTGTTTTTT
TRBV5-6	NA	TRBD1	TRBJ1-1	CASSHRQGAGTEAFF	TGTGCCAGCAGCCATAGACAGGGGGCGGGAACCGAAGCTTTCTTT
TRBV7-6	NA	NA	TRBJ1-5	CASSSGAGRGQPQHF	TGTGCCAGCAGCTCTGGGGCGGGGAGAGGGCAGCCCCAGCATTTT
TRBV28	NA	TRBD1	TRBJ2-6	CASSLQGTGANVLTF	TGTGCCAGCAGTCTACAGGGGACTGGGGCCAACGTCCTGACTTTC
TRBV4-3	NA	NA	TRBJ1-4	CASSQGGSTNEKLFF	TGCGCCAGCAGCCAAGGGGGCAGCACGAATGAAAAACTGTTTTTT
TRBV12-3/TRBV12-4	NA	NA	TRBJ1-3	CASRAISGNTIYF	TGTGCCAGCAGAGCCATCTCTGGAAACACCATATATTTT
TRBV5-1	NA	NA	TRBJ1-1	CASSSPRGAFF	TGCGCCAGCAGCTCACCCCGGGGAGCTTTCTTT
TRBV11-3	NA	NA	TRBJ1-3	CASSPFSGNTIYF	TGTGCCAGCAGCCCGTTCTCTGGAAACACCATATATTTT
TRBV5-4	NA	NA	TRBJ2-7	CASSDLYSDEQYF	TGTGCCAGCAGCGACCTCTATAGCGACGAGCAGTACTTC
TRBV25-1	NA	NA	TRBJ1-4	CASSEGGQVVIFF	TGTGCCAGCAGTGAGGGGGGGCAGGTTGTCATATTTTTT
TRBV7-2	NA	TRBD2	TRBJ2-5	CASGGRVGETQYF	TGTGCCAGTGGCGGGAGGGTCGGGGAGACCCAGTACTTC
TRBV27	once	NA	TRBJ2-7	CASSRSAAWDIPYEQYF	TGTGCCAGCAGTCGGTCGGCCGCGTGGGACATTCCGTACGAGCAGTACTTC
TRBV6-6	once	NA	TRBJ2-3	CASSPQKRPTDTQYF	TGTGCCAGCAGTCCCCAGAAGAGGCCGACAGATACGCAGTATTTT
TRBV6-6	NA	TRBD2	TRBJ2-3	CASSPPGLANTDTQYF	TGTGCCAGCAGTCCCCCGGGACTAGCGAACACAGATACGCAGTATTTT
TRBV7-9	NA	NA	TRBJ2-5	CASSQMNSRETQYF	TGTGCCAGCAGCCAAATGAACTCGAGGGAGACCCAGTACTTC
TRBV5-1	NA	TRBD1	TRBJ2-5	CASSLRAGGAWSETQYF	TGCGCCAGCAGCTTGAGGGCAGGGGGCGCTTGGTCAGAGACCCAGTACTTC
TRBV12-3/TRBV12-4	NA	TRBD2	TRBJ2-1	CASSRLATEQFF	TGTGCCAGCAGCCGACTAGCGACGGAGCAGTTCTTC
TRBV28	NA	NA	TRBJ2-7	CASSSGSSYEQYF	TGTGCCAGCAGTTCGGGTTCATCCTACGAGCAGTACTTC
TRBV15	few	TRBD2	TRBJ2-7	CATSRTGTSGTNSYEQYF	TGTGCCACCAGCAGGACCGGGACTAGCGGGACGAACTCCTACGAGCAGTACTTC
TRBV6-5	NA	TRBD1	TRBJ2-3	CASRRDSTQYF	TGTGCCAGCAGACGGGACAGTACGCAGTATTTT
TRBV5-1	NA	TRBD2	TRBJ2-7	CASSRDYSYEQYF	TGCGCCAGCAGTCGGGACTACTCCTACGAGCAGTACTTC
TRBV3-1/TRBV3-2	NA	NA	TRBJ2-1	CASSQVAENEQFF	TGTGCCAGCAGCCAAGTAGCAGAGAATGAGCAGTTCTTC
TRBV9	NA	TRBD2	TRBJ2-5	CASSGEGGGQETQYF	TGTGCCAGCAGCGGGGAAGGCGGGGGCCAAGAGACCCAGTACTTC
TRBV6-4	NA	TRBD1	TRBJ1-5	CASRETGDTYQPQHF	TGTGCCAGCAGGGAGACAGGGGACACTTATCAGCCCCAGCATTTT
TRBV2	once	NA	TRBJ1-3	CASSGTAGNTIYF	TGTGCCAGCAGTGGGACAGCTGGAAACACCATATATTTT
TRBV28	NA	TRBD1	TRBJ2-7	CASQDTGGLVYEQYF	TGTGCCAGCCAAGATACAGGGGGCCTAGTCTACGAGCAGTACTTC
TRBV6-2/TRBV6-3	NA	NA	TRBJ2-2	CASSRGPGQANTGELFF	TGTGCCAGCAGCCGAGGACCGGGACAAGCGAACACCGGGGAGCTGTTTTTT
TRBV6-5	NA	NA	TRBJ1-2	CASSYDRNLNYGYTF	TGTGCCAGCAGTTACGACAGAAACCTTAACTATGGCTACACCTTC
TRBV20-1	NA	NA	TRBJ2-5	CSARPGETQYF	TGCAGTGCTAGGCCGGGAGAGACCCAGTACTTC
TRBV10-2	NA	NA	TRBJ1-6	CASSESKGGDSYNSPLHF	TGCGCCAGCAGTGAGTCGAAAGGGGGGGACTCCTATAATTCACCCCTCCACTTT
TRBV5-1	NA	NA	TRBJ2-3	CASTKSGPFTDTQYF	TGCGCCAGCACTAAGAGCGGACCTTTCACAGATACGCAGTATTTT
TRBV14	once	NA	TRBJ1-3	CASSQAGTWAGNTIYF	TGTGCCAGCAGCCAAGCGGGGACATGGGCAGGAAACACCATATATTTT
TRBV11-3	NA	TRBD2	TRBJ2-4	CASTLTGEGFQYF	TGTGCCAGCACCCTAACCGGGGAGGGTTTTCAGTACTTC
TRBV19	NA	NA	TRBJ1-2	CASSITQGQGGYTF	TGTGCCAGTAGTATAACCCAGGGGCAAGGTGGCTACACCTTC
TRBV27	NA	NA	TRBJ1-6	CASSSRGRQTYNSPLHF	TGTGCCAGCAGTTCTCGTGGGAGGCAGACCTATAATTCACCCCTCCACTTT
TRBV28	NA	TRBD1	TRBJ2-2	CASSPIGGGLFF	TGTGCCAGCAGCCCCATAGGGGGCGGGCTGTTTTTT
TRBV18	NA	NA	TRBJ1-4	CASQGTNEKLFF	TGTGCCAGCCAGGGGACTAATGAAAAACTGTTTTTT
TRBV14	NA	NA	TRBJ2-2	CASSQGQSINTGELFF	TGTGCCAGCAGCCAAGGACAGAGTATTAACACCGGGGAGCTGTTTTTT